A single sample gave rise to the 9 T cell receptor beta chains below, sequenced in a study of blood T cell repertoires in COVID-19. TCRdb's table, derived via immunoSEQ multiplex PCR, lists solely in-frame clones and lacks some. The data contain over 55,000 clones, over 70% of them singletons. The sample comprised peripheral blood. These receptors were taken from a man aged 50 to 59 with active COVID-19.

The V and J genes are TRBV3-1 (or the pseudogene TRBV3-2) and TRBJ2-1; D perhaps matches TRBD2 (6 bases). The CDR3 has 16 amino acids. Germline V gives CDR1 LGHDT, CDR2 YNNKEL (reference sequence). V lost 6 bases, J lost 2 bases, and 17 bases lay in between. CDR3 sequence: CASRPPTGGAYNEQFF. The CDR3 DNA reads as TGTGCCAGCAGGCCACCCACCGGGGGTGCCTACAATGAGCAGTTCTTC.

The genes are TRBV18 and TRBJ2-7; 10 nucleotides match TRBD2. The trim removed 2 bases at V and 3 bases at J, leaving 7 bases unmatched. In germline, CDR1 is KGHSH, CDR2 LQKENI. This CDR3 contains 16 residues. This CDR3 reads CASSPTGTSVGYEQYF. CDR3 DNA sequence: TGTGCCAGCTCACCAACGGGGACTAGCGTAGGCTACGAGCAGTACTTC. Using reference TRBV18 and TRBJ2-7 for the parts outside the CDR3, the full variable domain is NAGVMQNPRHLVRRRGQEARLRCSPMKGHSHVYWYRQLPEEGLKFMVYLQKENIIDESGMPKERFSAEFPKEGPSILRIQQVVRGDSAAYFCASSPTGTSVGYEQYFGPGTRLTVT.

The CDR3 region is CSGRFGGPQHF. The CDR3 bases are TGCAGCGGGAGATTTGGCGGGCCCCAGCATTTT. This chain uses TRBV20-1 with TRBJ1-5; D gene unclear. Germline CDR1 DFQATT, CDR2 SNEGSKA (reference sequence). The CDR3 is made up of 11 amino acids.

CDR3 region: CASSRERTGNTIYF. The CDR3 DNA sequence: TGTGCCAGCAGCCGAGAGCGTACTGGAAACACCATATATTTT. The rearrangement links TRBV11-2 to TRBJ1-3; D gene ambiguous. This CDR3 has 14 amino acids. Germline loops: CDR1 SGHAT, CDR2 FQNNGV. The V gene lost 5 bases and the J gene lost 2 bases, with 10 bases spanning the gap.

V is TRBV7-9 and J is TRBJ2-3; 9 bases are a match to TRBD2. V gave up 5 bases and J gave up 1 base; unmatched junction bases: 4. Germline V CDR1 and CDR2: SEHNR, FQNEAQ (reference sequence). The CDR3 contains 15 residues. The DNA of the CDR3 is TGTGCCAGCAGCAACTTAGCGGGGGGCACAGATACGCAGTATTTT. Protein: CASSNLAGGTDTQYF.

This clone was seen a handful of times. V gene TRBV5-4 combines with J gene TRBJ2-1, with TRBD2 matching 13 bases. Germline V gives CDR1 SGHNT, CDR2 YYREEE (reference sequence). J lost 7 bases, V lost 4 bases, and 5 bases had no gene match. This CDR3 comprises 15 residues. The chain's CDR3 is CASSLRLAGGNEQFF. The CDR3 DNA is TGTGCCAGCAGCCTTAGACTAGCGGGAGGAAATGAGCAGTTCTTC.

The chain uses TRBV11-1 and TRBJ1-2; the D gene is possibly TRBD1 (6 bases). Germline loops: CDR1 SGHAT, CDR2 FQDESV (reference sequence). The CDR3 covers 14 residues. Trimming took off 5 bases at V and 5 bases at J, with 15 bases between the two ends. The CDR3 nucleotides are TGTGCCAGCAGCCCCAACAGGGTCGGATATGGCTACACCTTC. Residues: CASSPNRVGYGYTF.

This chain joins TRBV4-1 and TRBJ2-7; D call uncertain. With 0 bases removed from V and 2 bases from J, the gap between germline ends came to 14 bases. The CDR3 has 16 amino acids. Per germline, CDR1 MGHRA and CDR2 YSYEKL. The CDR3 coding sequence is TGCGCCAGCAGCCAAGACGGGTTAGCTTTGACCTACGAGCAGTACTTC. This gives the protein CASSQDGLALTYEQYF.

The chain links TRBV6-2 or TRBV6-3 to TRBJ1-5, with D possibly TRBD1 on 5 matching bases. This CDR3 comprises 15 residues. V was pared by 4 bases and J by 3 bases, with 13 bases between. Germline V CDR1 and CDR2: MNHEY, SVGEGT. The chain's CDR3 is CASSSNTGSNQPQHF. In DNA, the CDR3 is TGTGCCAGCAGTTCCAACACAGGCTCCAATCAGCCCCAGCATTTT.